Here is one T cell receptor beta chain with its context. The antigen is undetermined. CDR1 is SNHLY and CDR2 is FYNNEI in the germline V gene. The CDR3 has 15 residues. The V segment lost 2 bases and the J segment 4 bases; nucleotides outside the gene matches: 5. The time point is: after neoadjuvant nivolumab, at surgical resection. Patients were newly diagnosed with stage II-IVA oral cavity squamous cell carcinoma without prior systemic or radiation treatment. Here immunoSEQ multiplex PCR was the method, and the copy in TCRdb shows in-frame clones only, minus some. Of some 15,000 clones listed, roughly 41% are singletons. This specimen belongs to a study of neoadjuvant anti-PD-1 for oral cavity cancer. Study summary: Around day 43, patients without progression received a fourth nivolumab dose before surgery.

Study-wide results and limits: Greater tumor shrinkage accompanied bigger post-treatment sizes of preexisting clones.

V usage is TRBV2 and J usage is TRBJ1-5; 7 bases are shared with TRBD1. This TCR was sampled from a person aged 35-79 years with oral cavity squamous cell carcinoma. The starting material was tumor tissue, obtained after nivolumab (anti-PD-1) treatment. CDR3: CASSEWGTANQPQHF. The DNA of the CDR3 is TGTGCCAGCAGTGAATGGGGGACAGCAAATCAGCCCCAGCATTTT. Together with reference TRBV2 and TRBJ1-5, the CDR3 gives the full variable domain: EPEVTQTPSHQVTQMGQEVILRCVPISNHLYFYWYRQILGQKVEFLVSFYNNEISEKSEIFDDQFSVERPDGSNFTLKIRSTKLEDSAMYFCASSEWGTANQPQHFGDGTRLSIL.